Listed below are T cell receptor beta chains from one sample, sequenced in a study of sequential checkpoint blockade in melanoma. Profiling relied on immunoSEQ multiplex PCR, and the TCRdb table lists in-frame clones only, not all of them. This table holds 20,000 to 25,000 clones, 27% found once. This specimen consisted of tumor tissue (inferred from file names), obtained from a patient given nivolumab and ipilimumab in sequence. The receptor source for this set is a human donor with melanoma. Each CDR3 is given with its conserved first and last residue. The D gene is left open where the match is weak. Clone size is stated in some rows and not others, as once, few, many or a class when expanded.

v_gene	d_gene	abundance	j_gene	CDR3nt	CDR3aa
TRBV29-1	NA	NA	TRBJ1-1	TGCAGCGTTGAAGCCTTGAAGGGCACTGAAGCTTTCTTT	CSVEALKGTEAFF
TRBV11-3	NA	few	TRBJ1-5	TGTGCCAGCAGCCCGTCAGGGGCCATGAATCAGCCCCAGCATTTT	CASSPSGAMNQPQHF
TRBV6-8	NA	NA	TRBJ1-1	TGTGCCAGCAATCCCTCGGGGCCAGACACTGAAGCTTTCTTT	CASNPSGPDTEAFF
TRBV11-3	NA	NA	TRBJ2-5	TGTGCCAGCAGCAATGTCCGGTCATTAGAGACCCAGTACTTC	CASSNVRSLETQYF
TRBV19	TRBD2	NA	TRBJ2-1	TGTGCCAGTCGAGCGGGAGGGCCCCGGGATGAGCAGTTCTTC	CASRAGGPRDEQFF
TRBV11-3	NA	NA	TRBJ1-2	TGTGCCAGCAGCTTAGATCCGACAGTCTTAAACTATGGCTACACCTTC	CASSLDPTVLNYGYTF
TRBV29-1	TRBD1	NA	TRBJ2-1	TGCAGCGCCGACAGGGGAGGCTACAATGAGCAGTTCTTC	CSADRGGYNEQFF
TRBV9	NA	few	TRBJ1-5	TGTGCCAGCAGCGTAGACGGCAGAAATCAGCCCCAGCATTTT	CASSVDGRNQPQHF
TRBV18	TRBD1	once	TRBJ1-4	TGTGCCAGCTCACCGACAGGGTATAATGAAAAACTGTTTTTT	CASSPTGYNEKLFF
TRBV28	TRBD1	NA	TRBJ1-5	TGTGCCAGCTACAGGGGGCGTCCTCAGCCCCAGCATTTT	CASYRGRPQPQHF
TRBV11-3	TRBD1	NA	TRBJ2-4	TGTGCCAGCAGCCCGAGGACAGGGCTAATAGCCAAAAACATTCAGTACTTC	CASSPRTGLIAKNIQYF
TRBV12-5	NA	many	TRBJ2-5	TGTGCCAGCACCCGGGGCCAGGGCAGGGTAATAGAGACCCAGTACTTC	CASTRGQGRVIETQYF
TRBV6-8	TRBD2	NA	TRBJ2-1	TGTGCCAGCAGTTACGAGGGGACTAGCGGGGGCCCTTGGGGATCCTACAATGAGCAGTTCTTC	CASSYEGTSGGPWGSYNEQFF
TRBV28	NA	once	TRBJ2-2	TGTGCCAGCAGTTTATGGCGGCGAGGAAACACCGGGGAGCTGTTTTTT	CASSLWRRGNTGELFF
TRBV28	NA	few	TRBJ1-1	TGTGCCAGCAGACCGGGACACCGTACTGAAGCTTTCTTT	CASRPGHRTEAFF
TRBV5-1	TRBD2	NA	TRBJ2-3	TGCGCCAGCAGCTTGGATGCGGGAGCGGGGGATACGCAGTATTTT	CASSLDAGAGDTQYF
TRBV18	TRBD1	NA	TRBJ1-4	TGTGCCAGCTCACCGATACCTTTACAGGGGGCGCGCCCATCAACTAATGAAAAACTGTTTTTT	CASSPIPLQGARPSTNEKLFF
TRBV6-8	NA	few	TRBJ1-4	TGTGCCAGCAGTGGTAGGCCTAATGAAAAACTGTTTTTT	CASSGRPNEKLFF
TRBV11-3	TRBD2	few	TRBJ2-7	TGTGCCAGCAGCTTAAGCGCCGGGGGGGCCTACGAGCAGTACTTC	CASSLSAGGAYEQYF
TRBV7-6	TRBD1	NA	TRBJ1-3	TGTGCCAGCAGCCCCACAGGGGGCTCTGGAAACACCATATATTTT	CASSPTGGSGNTIYF
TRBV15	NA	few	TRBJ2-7	TGTGCCACCAGCAGAGACTCTGGTTACGGGCTCTACGAGCAGTACTTC	CATSRDSGYGLYEQYF
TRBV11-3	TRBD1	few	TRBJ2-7	TGTGCCAGCAGCTTATCTAGGGCAGGGGGTAACGAGCAGTACTTC	CASSLSRAGGNEQYF
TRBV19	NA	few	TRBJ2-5	TGTGCCAGTAGCGGGACATTCAAAGAGACCCAGTACTTC	CASSGTFKETQYF
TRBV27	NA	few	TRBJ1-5	TGTGCCAGCAGTTTATCGTCCCCCAATCAGCCCCAGCATTTT	CASSLSSPNQPQHF
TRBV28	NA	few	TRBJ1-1	TGTGCCAGCAGTTCCCCGGGAGAGAACACTGAAGCTTTCTTT	CASSSPGENTEAFF
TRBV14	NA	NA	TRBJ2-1	TGTGCCAGCAGCCCCGGAGGGAGCTCCTACAATGAGCAGTTCTTC	CASSPGGSSYNEQFF
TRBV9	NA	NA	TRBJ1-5	TGTGCCAGCAGCGTAGATTCTGCAGCCGGTCAGCCCCAGCATTTT	CASSVDSAAGQPQHF
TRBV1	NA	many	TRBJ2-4	TGCGCCAGCAGCCCGGGTCGACTAGCCAAAAACATTCAGTACTTC	CASSPGRLAKNIQYF
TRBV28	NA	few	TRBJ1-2	TGTGCCAGCAGCAATTCGGGAGGAACGGGACAAGTAGGTGGCTACACCTTC	CASSNSGGTGQVGGYTF
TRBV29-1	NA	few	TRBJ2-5	TGCAGCGTAGGACAGCTACAAGAGACCCAGTACTTC	CSVGQLQETQYF
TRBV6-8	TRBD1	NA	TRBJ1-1	TGTGCCAGCAGAGCGACAGGGAGCCCTGAAGCTTTCTTT	CASRATGSPEAFF
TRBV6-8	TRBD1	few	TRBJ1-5	TGTGCCAGCACCCGAAGGGACAGAAGTCAGCCCCAGCATTTT	CASTRRDRSQPQHF
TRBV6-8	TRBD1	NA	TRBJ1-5	TGTGCCAGCAGGCCGGACAGGGGAGGGCAGCCCCAGCATTTT	CASRPDRGGQPQHF
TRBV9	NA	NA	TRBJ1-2	TGTGCCAGCAGCGTAGGGGAGGGTGGCTATGGCTACACCTTC	CASSVGEGGYGYTF
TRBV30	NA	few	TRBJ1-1	TGTGCCTGGACCTTGGGGGCAGGGAGTCCCACTGAAGCTTTCTTT	CAWTLGAGSPTEAFF
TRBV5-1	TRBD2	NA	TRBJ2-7	TGCGCCAGCAGCTTGGCGGGGACTAGCGGGAGGTCGCCCTACGAGCAGTACTTC	CASSLAGTSGRSPYEQYF
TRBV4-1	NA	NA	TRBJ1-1	TGCGCCAGCAGCCAACTCTCTCGGAGTGTGACTGAAGCTTTCTTT	CASSQLSRSVTEAFF
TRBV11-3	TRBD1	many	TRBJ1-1	TGTGCCAGCAGCCCAGGCAGGGGGGTTACTGAAGCTTTCTTT	CASSPGRGVTEAFF
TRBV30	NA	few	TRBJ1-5	TGTGCCTGGACCGCGCAGGGCCTCGGTCAGCCCCAGCATTTT	CAWTAQGLGQPQHF
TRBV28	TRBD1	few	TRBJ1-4	TGTGCCAGCAGACGTCGACAGGGACGAACTAATGAAAAACTGTTTTTT	CASRRRQGRTNEKLFF
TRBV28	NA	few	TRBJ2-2	TGTGCCAGCAGTTCCTTTGGGCGAGGCAGGGACACCGGGGAGCTGTTTTTT	CASSSFGRGRDTGELFF
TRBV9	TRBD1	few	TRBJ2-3	TGTGCCAGCAGCGTAGACAGGGGATTCACAGATACGCAGTATTTT	CASSVDRGFTDTQYF
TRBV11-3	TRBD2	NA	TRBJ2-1	TGTGCCAGCAGCTCTAGCGGGAGCATGAATAATGAGCAGTTCTTC	CASSSSGSMNNEQFF
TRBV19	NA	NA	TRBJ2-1	TGTGCCACCCAACGGGCCCAGAGGGACAATGAGCAGTTCTTC	CATQRAQRDNEQFF
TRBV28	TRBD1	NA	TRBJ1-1	TGTGCCAGCAGTTCGGGACAGACTTACACTGAAGCTTTCTTT	CASSSGQTYTEAFF
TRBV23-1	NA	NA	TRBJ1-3	TGCGCCAGCAGCTTGAGAGCTGGAAACACCATATATTTT	CASSLRAGNTIYF
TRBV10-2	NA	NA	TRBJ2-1	TGCGCCAGCAGTGAGTCGACTCGGTACAATGAGCAGTTCTTC	CASSESTRYNEQFF
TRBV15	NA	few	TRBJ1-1	TGTGCCACCAGCAGGGGAGACAGATCGACTGAAGCTTTCTTT	CATSRGDRSTEAFF
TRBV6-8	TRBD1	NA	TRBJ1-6	TGTGCCAGCAGTTACGATTCCGGGACAGGGGGCTCACCCCTCCACTTT	CASSYDSGTGGSPLHF
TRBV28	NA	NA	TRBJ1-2	TGTGCCAGCAGTCAACAGGAAGACGGAGGCTATGGCTACACCTTC	CASSQQEDGGYGYTF
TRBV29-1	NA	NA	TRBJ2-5	TGCAGCGTTGGAAGGATTAAGGGAGGCGGAGAGACCCAGTACTTC	CSVGRIKGGGETQYF
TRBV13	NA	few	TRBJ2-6	TGTGCCAGCAGAACAGCTAGCTCTGGGGCCAACGTCCTGACTTTC	CASRTASSGANVLTF
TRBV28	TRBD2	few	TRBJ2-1	TGTGCCAGCAGGAGTCAGCGGGAGGGCCTCTACAATGAGCAGTTCTTC	CASRSQREGLYNEQFF
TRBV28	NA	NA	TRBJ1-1	TGTGCCAGCAGTTTAAGGGCCACTGAAGCTTTCTTT	CASSLRATEAFF
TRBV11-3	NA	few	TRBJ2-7	TGTGCCAGCAGCTCCGGGTTGATGAGCTCCTACGAGCAGTACTTC	CASSSGLMSSYEQYF
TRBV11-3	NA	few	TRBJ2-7	TGTGCCAGCAGCTTAGGGAATACAGGAGGGGTTGGCTACGAGCAGTACTTC	CASSLGNTGGVGYEQYF
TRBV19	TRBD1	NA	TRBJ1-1	TGTGCCAGTAGTATCGGCCAGGGGGGCACTGAAGCTTTCTTT	CASSIGQGGTEAFF
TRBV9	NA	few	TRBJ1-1	TGTGCCAGCAGTGACCTCGGAGTTAACGCTTTCTTT	CASSDLGVNAFF
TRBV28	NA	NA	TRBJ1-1	TGTGCCAGCAGTCCCCACCAGGGATCGTCTGAAGCTTTCTTT	CASSPHQGSSEAFF